The 21 T cell receptor beta chains below all came from one sample that was sequenced in a study of PD-L1 blockade in urothelial cancer. Profiled with immunoSEQ multiplex PCR; TCRdb holds only in-frame clones, not every one. This table has 95,000 or so clones, around 87% appearing once. Time point denoted: pretreatment peripheral blood. The specimen comprised PBMCs, sampled around atezolizumab (anti-PD-L1) treatment. The receptor source for this set is a man in his sixties with urothelial cancer.

This rearrangement joins TRBV5-1 to TRBJ2-5; TRBD2 agrees at 10 bases. Per germline, CDR1 SGHRS and CDR2 YFSETQ. The J segment lost 5 bases and the V segment lost 2 bases, leaving 9 bases of the junction unmatched. This CDR3 has 16 residues. The CDR3 loop reads CASSFLGAGGAETQYF. CDR3 nucleotide sequence: TGCGCCAGCAGCTTCTTAGGAGCGGGGGGGGCCGAGACCCAGTACTTC.

This chain links TRBV6-5 with TRBJ2-7; D may be TRBD2 (6 bases). The germline V and J ends were trimmed by 4 bases and 3 bases, with 7 bases remaining between them. Germline V gene data show CDR1 as MNHEY and CDR2 as SVGAGI. The CDR3 has 12 amino acids. The CDR3 DNA is TGTGCCAGCAGTTTGGAGGGCTACGAGCAGTACTTC. Translating gives CASSLEGYEQYF.

The chain is built from TRBV9 and TRBJ2-1; 10 positions agree with TRBD2. Germline trimming cut 0 bases from V and 4 bases from J; bases unmatched to any gene: 4. The CDR3 has 16 amino acids. From germline, CDR1 is SGDLS and CDR2 YYNGEE. In nucleotides, the CDR3 is TGTGCCAGCAGCGTAGTACTAGCGGGGAAATACAATGAGCAGTTCTTC. Translation: CASSVVLAGKYNEQFF.

The J gene is TRBJ2-7, the V gene TRBV5-1, with 9 bases identical to TRBD2. V was clipped by 4 bases and J by 4 bases; unmatched bases: 9. Per germline, CDR1 SGHRS and CDR2 YFSETQ. The CDR3 length is 15 residues. CDR3 nucleotide sequence: TGCGCCAGCAGCGGTCGGATCAGCGGGGGGTACGAGCAGTACTTC. Translated: CASSGRISGGYEQYF.

This clone was recorded once. J is TRBJ2-3 and V is TRBV5-4; TRBD2 agrees at 8 bases. Germline V gives CDR1 SGHNT, CDR2 YYREEE (reference sequence). The CDR3 spans 17 residues. Unmatched junction bases numbered 12, after V lost 4 bases and J lost 2 bases. The CDR3 DNA reads as TGTGCCAGCAGCCGCGGGGGGAGCGGGGGCACCACAGATACGCAGTATTTT. Residues: CASSRGGSGGTTDTQYF.

This clone showed up many times. V and J are TRBV10-1 and TRBJ1-5, with 7 positions matching TRBD1. Germline loops: CDR1 WNHNN, CDR2 SYGVQD (reference sequence). The ends lost 9 bases at V and 0 bases at J; junction bases unmatched: 20. The CDR3 totals 19 residues. Here the CDR3 DNA reads TGCGCCAGTAAAACTCGGGACAGCCATAGTAATAATAGCAATCAGCCCCAGCATTTT. This translates into CASKTRDSHSNNSNQPQHF.

The chain links TRBV29-1 to TRBJ1-1; D possibly corresponds to TRBD1 (6 bases). Germline-derived CDR1 and CDR2 are SQVTM and ANQGSEA. The CDR3 spans 11 residues. V lost 4 bases and J lost 4, with 7 bases in between. CDR3 DNA: TGCAGCGTTGCAGGGGTCACTGAAGCTTTCTTT. Translation gives CSVAGVTEAFF.

This rearrangement joins TRBV2 to TRBJ1-4; 8 bases agree with TRBD1. This CDR3 is 14 amino acids long. Losses at the gene ends were 5 bases for V and 5 bases for J; bases not matched to a gene: 4. Looked up from germline, CDR1 is SNHLY and CDR2 is FYNNEI. The CDR3 protein is CASSWGQVNEKLFF. Written as DNA, the CDR3 is TGTGCCAGCAGTTGGGGACAGGTGAATGAAAAACTGTTTTTT.

This clone has just a few counts. This chain connects TRBV6-5 to TRBJ2-5; D is uncertain. V was pared by 0 bases and J by 1 base, with 9 bases between. The CDR3 covers 15 residues. Looked up from germline, CDR1 is MNHEY and CDR2 is SVGAGI. CDR3 region: CASSYSSASQETQYF. CDR3 nucleotide sequence: TGTGCCAGCAGTTACTCCAGCGCTAGCCAAGAGACCCAGTACTTC.

The chain is built from TRBV6-5 and TRBJ1-2, with D perhaps TRBD1 (5 bases). The V end was cut by 0 bases, the J end by 3 bases, with 11 bases between. Germline-derived CDR1 and CDR2 are MNHEY and SVGAGI. CDR3 size: 15 residues. Written as DNA, the CDR3 is TGTGCCAGCAGTTACTCAGGACCGGGGGACTATGGCTACACCTTC. This gives the protein CASSYSGPGDYGYTF.

The chain employs TRBV7-3 and TRBJ2-7; no firm D call. The V and J ends lost 1 base and 3 bases respectively, with 13 bases between them. CDR1 and CDR2 from the germline V gene are SGHTA and FQGTGA. This CDR3 is built from 15 residues. The CDR3 region is CASSLMGSPVYEQYF. DNA of the CDR3: TGTGCCAGCAGCTTAATGGGCAGTCCCGTCTACGAGCAGTACTTC.

This rearrangement joins TRBV6-1 to TRBJ2-7; 15 positions agree with TRBD2. Germline CDR1 reads MNHNS; CDR2 reads SASEGT. V was pared by 10 bases and J by 9 bases, with 7 bases of the junction left unmatched. The CDR3 sequence is 13 residues long. CDR3 residues: CATLPGLAGGQYF. CDR3 bases: TGTGCCACGCTACCGGGACTAGCGGGGGGGCAGTACTTC.

The chain recombines TRBV27 with TRBJ2-7, with TRBD2 matching 7 bases. This CDR3 has 16 residues. Germline assignment: CDR1 MNHEY and CDR2 SMNVEV (reference sequence). The junction had 11 bases not matched to a gene; V was cut back by 4 bases and J by 2 bases. CDR3 DNA sequence: TGTGCCAGCAGTTCCTCCATATCAGCGGGAACCTACGAGCAGTACTTC. Encoded protein: CASSSSISAGTYEQYF.

The rearrangement links TRBV7-3 to TRBJ2-1, with TRBD2 matching 8 bases. The CDR3 has 18 amino acids. Trimming removed 5 bases from V and 6 bases from J; junction bases left unmatched: 18. Germline loops: CDR1 SGHTA, CDR2 FQGTGA. The CDR3 bases are TGTGCCAGCAGCCCATCCCCGGCGGGGGGCCTTGCCGGCAATGAGCAGTTCTTC. Translation: CASSPSPAGGLAGNEQFF.

The CDR3 protein is CASSDSQQYF. The CDR3 nucleotides are TGTGCCAGCAGCGACAGTCAGCAGTACTTC. The gene calls are TRBV6-1 and TRBJ2-7, with TRBD1 as a possible D gene (5 bases). The CDR3 length is 10 residues. Germline V gene data show CDR1 as MNHNS and CDR2 as SASEGT. V lost 6 bases, J lost 8 bases, and 8 bases lay in between.

The chain recombines TRBV4-3 with TRBJ1-3; 7 bases agree with TRBD1. V shed 2 bases and J 3 bases; nucleotides not matched to a gene: 7. Germline loops: CDR1 LGHNA, CDR2 YSLEER. CDR3 length: 16 amino acids. This CDR3 is CASSQTFPGGGNTIYF. The CDR3 coding sequence is TGCGCCAGCAGCCAAACTTTCCCAGGGGGTGGAAACACCATATATTTT.

The chain employs TRBV7-2 and TRBJ1-1; D is uncertain. The V gene's germline CDR1 is SGHTA and CDR2 FQGNSA. The CDR3 runs 13 residues. With 5 bases removed from V and 6 bases from J, the gap between germline ends came to 13 bases. The DNA for the CDR3 is TGTGCCAGCAGCCTATATACGGGAGCTGAAGCTTTCTTT. It translates to CASSLYTGAEAFF.

The V and J genes are TRBV29-1 and TRBJ2-7, with D unresolved. Germline lookup yields CDR1 SQVTM and CDR2 ANQGSEA. V lost 0 bases and J lost 6, with 9 bases in between. The CDR3 extends over 12 amino acids. CDR3 amino acids: CSVEDREVEQYF. DNA for the CDR3: TGCAGCGTTGAAGATCGTGAGGTCGAGCAGTACTTC.

The chain joins TRBV9 to TRBJ1-2, with D possibly being TRBD1 (5 bases). The CDR3 covers 17 residues. V was shortened by 3 bases and J by 3 bases, with 21 bases between the two germline ends. Germline CDR1 is SGDLS and CDR2 is YYNGEE. DNA of the CDR3: TGTGCCAGCAGCGCCTCTTCCCAGGACATGTTAGACTATGGCTACACCTTC. This translates into CASSASSQDMLDYGYTF.

The table lists this clone with a count of one. The chain is built from TRBV18 and TRBJ1-5; 7 bases fit TRBD1. V was clipped by 1 base and J by 3 bases; unmatched bases: 6. CDR3 size: 16 residues. Germline assignment: CDR1 KGHSH and CDR2 LQKENI. CDR3 sequence (DNA): TGTGCCAGCTCACCACTCGGAGGGGGCAACAATCAGCCCCAGCATTTT. Amino acids: CASSPLGGGNNQPQHF.

This clone occurred a few times. J is TRBJ1-2 and V is TRBV5-1; tentatively, D is TRBD1 (5 bases). V was trimmed by 4 bases and J by 4 bases, leaving 11 bases between them. Germline lookup yields CDR1 SGHRS and CDR2 YFSETQ. The CDR3 has 13 amino acids. CDR3 DNA: TGCGCCAGCAGCCGAGACAGCGTCTATGGCTACACCTTC. Its translation: CASSRDSVYGYTF.